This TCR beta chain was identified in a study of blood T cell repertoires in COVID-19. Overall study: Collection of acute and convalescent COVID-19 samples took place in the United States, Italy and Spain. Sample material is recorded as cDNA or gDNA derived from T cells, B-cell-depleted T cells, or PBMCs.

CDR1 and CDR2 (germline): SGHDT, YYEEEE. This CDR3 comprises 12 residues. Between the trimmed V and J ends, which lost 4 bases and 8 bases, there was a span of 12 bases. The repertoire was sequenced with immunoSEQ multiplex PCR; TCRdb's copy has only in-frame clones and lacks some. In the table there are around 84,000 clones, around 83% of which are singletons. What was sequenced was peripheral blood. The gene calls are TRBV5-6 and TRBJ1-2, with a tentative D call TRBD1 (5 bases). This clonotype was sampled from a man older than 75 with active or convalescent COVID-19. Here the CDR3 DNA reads TGTGCCAGCAGCCCGGCGGGGGACGGCTACACCTTC. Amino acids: CASSPAGDGYTF.